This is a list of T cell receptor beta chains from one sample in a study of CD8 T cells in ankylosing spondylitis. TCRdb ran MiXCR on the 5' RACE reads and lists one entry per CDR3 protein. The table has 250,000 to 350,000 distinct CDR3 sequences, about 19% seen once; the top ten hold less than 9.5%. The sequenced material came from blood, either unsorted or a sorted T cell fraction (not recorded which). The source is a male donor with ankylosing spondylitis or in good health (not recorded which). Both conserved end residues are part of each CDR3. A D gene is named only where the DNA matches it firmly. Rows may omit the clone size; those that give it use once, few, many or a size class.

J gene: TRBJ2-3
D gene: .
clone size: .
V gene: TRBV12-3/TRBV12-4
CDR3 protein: CASSLALGGFTDTQYF
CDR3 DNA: TGTGCCAGCAGTTTAGCGCTTGGGGGATTCACAGATACGCAGTATTTT

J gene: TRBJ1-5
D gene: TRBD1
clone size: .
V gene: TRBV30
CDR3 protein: CAWSPRGTGTNQPQHF
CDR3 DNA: TGTGCCTGGAGTCCCCGGGGGACAGGGACGAATCAGCCCCAGCATTTT

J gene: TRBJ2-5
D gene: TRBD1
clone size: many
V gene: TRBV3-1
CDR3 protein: CASSHQGQYSFSQYF
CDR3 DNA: TGTGCCAGCAGCCATCAGGGACAGTATTCTTTCTCCCAGTACTTC

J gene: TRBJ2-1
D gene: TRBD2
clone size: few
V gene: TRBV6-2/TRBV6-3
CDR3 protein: CASSYGGGGAFLQQFF
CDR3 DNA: TGTGCCAGCAGTTACGGTGGCGGGGGGGCGTTTTTGCAGCAGTTCTTC

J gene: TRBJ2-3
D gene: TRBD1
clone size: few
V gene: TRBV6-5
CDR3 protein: CASSYSRTGADTQYF
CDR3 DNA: TGTGCCAGCAGTTACTCTCGAACAGGGGCAGATACGCAGTATTTT

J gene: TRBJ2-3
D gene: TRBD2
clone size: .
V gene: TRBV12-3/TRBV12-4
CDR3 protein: CASTSFSGGITDTQYF
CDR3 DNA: TGTGCCAGCACCTCCTTTAGCGGGGGGATCACAGATACGCAGTATTTT

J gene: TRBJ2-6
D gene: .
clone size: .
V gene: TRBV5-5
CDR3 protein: CASSLEGRAGANVLTF
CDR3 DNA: TGTGCCAGCAGCTTGGAGGGCAGGGCTGGGGCCAACGTCCTGACTTTC

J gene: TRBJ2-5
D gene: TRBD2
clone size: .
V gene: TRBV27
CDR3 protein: CASSGLAGGAQYF
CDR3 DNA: TGTGCCAGCAGCGGACTAGCGGGAGGGGCCCAGTACTTC

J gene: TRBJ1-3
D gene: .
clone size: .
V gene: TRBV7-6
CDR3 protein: CASSLVQAGNTIYF
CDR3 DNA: TGTGCCAGCAGCTTAGTACAGGCTGGAAACACCATATATTTT

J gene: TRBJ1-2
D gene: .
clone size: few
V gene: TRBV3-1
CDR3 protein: CASSQSPRGGNYGYTF
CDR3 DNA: TGTGCCAGCAGCCAAAGTCCCCGCGGGGGAAACTATGGCTACACCTTC

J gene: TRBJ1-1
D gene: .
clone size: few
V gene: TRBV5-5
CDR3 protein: CASSFTGAHTEAFF
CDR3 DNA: TGTGCCAGCAGCTTCACGGGGGCCCACACTGAAGCTTTCTTT

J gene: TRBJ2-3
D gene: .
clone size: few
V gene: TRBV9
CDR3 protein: CASSGRDRDGAGVEDTQYF
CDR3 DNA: TGTGCCAGCAGCGGCCGGGACAGGGATGGAGCGGGGGTTGAGGATACGCAGTATTTT

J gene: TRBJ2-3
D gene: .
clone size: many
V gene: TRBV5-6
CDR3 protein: CASSLPEGRPSTDTQYF
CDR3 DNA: TGTGCCAGCAGCTTGCCGGAAGGGAGACCTAGCACAGATACGCAGTATTTT

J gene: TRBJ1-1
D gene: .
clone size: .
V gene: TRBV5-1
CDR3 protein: CASSLSGKNTEAFF
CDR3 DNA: TGCGCCAGCAGCTTGTCGGGAAAGAACACTGAAGCTTTCTTT

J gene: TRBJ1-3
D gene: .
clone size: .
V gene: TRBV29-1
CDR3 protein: CSAEGAGNTIYF
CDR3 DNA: TGCAGCGCCGAGGGAGCTGGAAACACCATATATTTT

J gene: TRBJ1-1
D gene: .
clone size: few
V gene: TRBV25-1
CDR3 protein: CASSDAARGRTEAFF
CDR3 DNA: TGTGCCAGCAGTGACGCGGCCAGGGGACGGACTGAAGCTTTCTTT

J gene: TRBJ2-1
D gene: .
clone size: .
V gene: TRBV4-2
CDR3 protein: CASSRTFDNEQFF
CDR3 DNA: TGTGCCAGCAGCCGGACTTTCGACAATGAGCAGTTCTTC

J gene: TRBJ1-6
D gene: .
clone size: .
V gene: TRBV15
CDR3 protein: CATSRDFPVTRDSPLHF
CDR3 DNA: TGTGCCACCAGCAGAGATTTTCCGGTAACGCGGGATTCACCCCTCCACTTT

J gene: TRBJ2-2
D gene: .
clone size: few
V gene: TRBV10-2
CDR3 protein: CASRVDRPSFGELFF
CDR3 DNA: TGCGCCAGCAGAGTCGACAGACCGAGTTTCGGGGAGCTGTTTTTT

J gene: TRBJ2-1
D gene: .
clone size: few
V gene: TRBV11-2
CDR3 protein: CASEVGTLTLNEQFF
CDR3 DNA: TGTGCCAGCGAGGTCGGGACTCTGACCCTCAATGAGCAGTTCTTC

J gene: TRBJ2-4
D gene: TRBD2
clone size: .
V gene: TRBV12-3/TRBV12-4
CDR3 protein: CASSFWSGALAKNIQYF
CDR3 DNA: TGTGCCAGCAGTTTTTGGAGCGGGGCACTAGCCAAAAACATTCAGTACTTC

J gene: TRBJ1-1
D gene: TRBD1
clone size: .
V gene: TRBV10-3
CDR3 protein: CAISERDRDNTEAFF
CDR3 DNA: TGTGCCATCAGTGAGCGGGACAGGGACAACACTGAAGCTTTCTTT

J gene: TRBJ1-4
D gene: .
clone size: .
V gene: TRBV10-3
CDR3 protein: CTISESTPGRLFF
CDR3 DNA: TGTACCATCAGTGAGTCGACGCCAGGCAGGCTGTTTTTT

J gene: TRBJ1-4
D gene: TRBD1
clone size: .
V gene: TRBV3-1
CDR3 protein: CASSQDRDRTNEKLFF
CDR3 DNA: TGTGCCAGCAGCCAAGATCGGGACAGAACAAATGAAAAACTGTTTTTT

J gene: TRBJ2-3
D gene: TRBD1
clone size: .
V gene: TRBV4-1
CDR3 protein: CASSQDKGALTDTQYF
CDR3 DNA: TGCGCCAGCAGCCAAGATAAGGGGGCCCTGACAGATACGCAGTATTTT

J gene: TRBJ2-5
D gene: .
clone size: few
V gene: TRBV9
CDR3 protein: CASSVGTLSQETQYF
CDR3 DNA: TGTGCCAGCAGCGTCGGGACTCTCAGCCAAGAGACCCAGTACTTC

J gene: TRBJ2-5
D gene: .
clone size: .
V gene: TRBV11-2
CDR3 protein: CASSPMTARAETQYF
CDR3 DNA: TGTGCCAGCAGCCCAATGACAGCGAGGGCGGAGACCCAGTACTTC

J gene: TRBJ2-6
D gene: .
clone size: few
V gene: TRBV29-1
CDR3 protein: CSVDPGPGANVLTF
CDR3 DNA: TGCAGCGTTGACCCGGGCCCTGGGGCCAACGTCCTGACTTTC

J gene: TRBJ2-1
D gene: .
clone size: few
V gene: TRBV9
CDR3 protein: CASSVAVQGVQFF
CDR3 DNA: TGTGCCAGCAGCGTAGCCGTTCAGGGTGTACAGTTCTTC